The present entry profiles one T cell receptor beta chain with its context. Across several immunoSEQ plates, the genomic DNA of each subset was split evenly. Profiling relied on immunoSEQ multiplex PCR, and the TCRdb table lists in-frame clones only, not all of them. In the table there are a few million clones, over 90% of which are singletons. The data are from a study of shared clonotypes between healthy human individuals. Germline CDR1 and CDR2: LNHNV and YYDKDF (reference sequence). This CDR3 is built from 16 residues. After removal of 3 bases from V and 7 bases from J, the junction contained 6 bases not matched to a gene.

V is TRBV15 and J is TRBJ2-7, with TRBD2 matching 16 bases. This TCR was recovered from a man in his late teens or twenties in good health. Some clones in this sample may be carry-over from other donors' samples. The sample taken for sequencing was naive CD4+ T cells from PBMCs. Stated subset: CD45RA+ positively selected. The DNA for the CDR3 is TGTGCCACCAGCAGGACGGGACTAGCGGGAGGGTTGGAGCAGTACTTC. This sequence encodes CATSRTGLAGGLEQYF. The entire variable domain, with the rest obtained from reference TRBV15 and TRBJ2-7, is as follows: DAMVIQNPRYQVTQFGKPVTLSCSQTLNHNVMYWYQQKSSQAPKLLFHYYDKDFNNEADTPDNFQSRRPNTSFCFLDIRSPGLGDTAMYLCATSRTGLAGGLEQYFGPGTRLTVT.